This T cell receptor (beta chain) came from a study of PD-L1 blockade in urothelial cancer. Study-level information: Analysis of the blood was performed 3 weeks (second dose) and 6 weeks after treatment start.

Stated time point: pretreatment peripheral blood. This clone was observed a few times. CDR1 is SEHNR and CDR2 is FQNEAQ in the germline V gene (reference sequence). This CDR3 spans 13 amino acids. Unmatched junction bases numbered 3, after V lost 0 bases and J lost 8 bases. Clones were read by immunoSEQ multiplex PCR, and TCRdb kept only the in-frame ones, dropping some. The sample has about 81,000 clones; approximately 80% are singletons. The origin of this receptor is a man between 35 and 55 years old with urothelial cancer. This chain uses TRBV7-9 with TRBJ1-2; the match to TRBD1 covers 7 bases. The starting material was PBMCs, obtained around atezolizumab (anti-PD-L1) treatment. The chain's CDR3 is CASSLADRRGYTF. In nucleotides, the CDR3 is TGTGCCAGCAGCTTAGCGGACAGGCGGGGCTACACCTTC.